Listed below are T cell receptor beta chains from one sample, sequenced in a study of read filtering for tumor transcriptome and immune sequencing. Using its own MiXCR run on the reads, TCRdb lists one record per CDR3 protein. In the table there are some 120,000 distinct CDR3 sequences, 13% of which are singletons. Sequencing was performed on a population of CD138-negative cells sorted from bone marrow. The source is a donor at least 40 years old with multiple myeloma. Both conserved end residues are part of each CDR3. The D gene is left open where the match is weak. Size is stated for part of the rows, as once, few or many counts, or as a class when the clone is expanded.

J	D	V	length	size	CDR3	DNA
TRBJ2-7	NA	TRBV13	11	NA	CASSSSREQYF	TGTGCCAGCAGCTCATCGAGGGAGCAGTACTTC
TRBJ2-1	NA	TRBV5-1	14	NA	CASGFGQQDNEQFF	TGCGCCAGCGGCTTCGGACAGCAAGACAATGAGCAGTTCTTC
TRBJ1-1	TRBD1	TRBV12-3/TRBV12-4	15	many	CASSFHTGGNTEAFF	TGTGCCAGCAGTTTTCACACAGGGGGGAACACTGAAGCTTTCTTT
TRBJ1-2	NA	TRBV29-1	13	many	CSVDQGSNYGYTF	TGCAGCGTTGATCAGGGCAGCAACTATGGCTACACCTTC
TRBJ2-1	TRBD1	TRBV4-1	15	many	CASSPGQGVYNEQFF	TGCGCCAGCAGCCCCGGACAGGGCGTCTACAATGAGCAGTTCTTC
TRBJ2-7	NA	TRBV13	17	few	CASSSGVVREPTYEQYF	TGTGCCAGCAGCTCCGGGGTGGTCCGGGAGCCAACCTACGAGCAGTACTTC
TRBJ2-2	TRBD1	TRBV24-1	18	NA	CATSDFTRGGWNTGELFF	TGTGCCACCAGTGATTTTACGAGAGGGGGCTGGAACACCGGGGAGCTGTTTTTT
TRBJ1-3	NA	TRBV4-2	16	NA	CASSQPTTEAENTIYF	TGTGCCAGCAGCCAGCCAACGACAGAGGCTGAAAACACCATATATTTT
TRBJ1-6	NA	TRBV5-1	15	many	CASSLVEAGDSPLHF	TGCGCCAGCAGCTTGGTTGAGGCTGGCGATTCACCCCTCCACTTT
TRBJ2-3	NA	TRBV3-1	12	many	CASSQSQDTQYF	TGTGCCAGCAGCCAAAGCCAAGATACGCAGTATTTT
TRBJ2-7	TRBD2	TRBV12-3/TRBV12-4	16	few	CASSLSLPGLAYEQYF	TGTGCCAGCAGTTTATCTCTGCCCGGACTAGCCTACGAGCAGTACTTC
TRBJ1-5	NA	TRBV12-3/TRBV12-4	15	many	CASSFTPGGNQPQHF	TGTGCCAGCAGTTTCACCCCCGGGGGCAATCAGCCCCAGCATTTT
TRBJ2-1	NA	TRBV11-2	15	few	CASSTRGSPYNEQFF	TGTGCCAGCAGCACACGGGGAAGTCCCTACAATGAGCAGTTCTTC
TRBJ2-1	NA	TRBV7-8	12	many	CASSLGVHEQFF	TGTGCCAGCAGCTTAGGAGTTCATGAGCAGTTCTTC
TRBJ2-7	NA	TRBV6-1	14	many	CASSAATADYEQYF	TGTGCCAGCAGTGCCGCGACAGCGGACTACGAGCAGTACTTC
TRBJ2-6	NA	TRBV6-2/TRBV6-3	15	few	CASTLDSSGANVLTF	TGTGCCAGCACCCTCGACAGCTCTGGGGCCAACGTCCTGACTTTC
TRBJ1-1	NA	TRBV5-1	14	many	CASSFNPGDTEAFF	TGCGCCAGCAGCTTCAACCCGGGGGACACTGAAGCTTTCTTT